This TCR beta chain was retrieved from a study of blood T cell repertoires in COVID-19. Study-level background: Acute-phase and convalescent COVID-19 samples originated in the United States, Italy and Spain.

V gave up 7 bases and J gave up 0 bases, with 14 bases separating them. CDR3 length: 15 residues. CDR1 and CDR2 from the germline V gene are SGHTA and FQGTGA. TCRdb's copy holds only in-frame clones and misses some; the assay was immunoSEQ multiplex PCR. The sample contains 150,000 to 200,000 clones, 65% to 90% of which appear only once. The TCR comes from a man aged 50-60 years with active or convalescent COVID-19. The rearrangement joins TRBV7-3 to TRBJ2-3; no clear D. The sequencing input was peripheral blood. The CDR3 DNA is TGTGCCAGCACCCTAGGATACGAGAGCACAGATACGCAGTATTTT. This translates into CASTLGYESTDTQYF.